Each of the 6 T cell receptor beta chains below was sequenced from the same sample in a study of T cell changes during pregnancy in multiple sclerosis. Profiling relied on immunoSEQ multiplex PCR, and the TCRdb table lists in-frame clones only, not all of them. The table records some 69,000 clones, about 90% of them present only once. The source was peripheral blood, collected in the second trimester of pregnancy. The receptors were gathered from a female donor in good health, enrolled as a control in a pregnancy study.

V is TRBV2 and J is TRBJ2-1; a weak D match, TRBD2 (6 bases). Germline loops: CDR1 SNHLY, CDR2 FYNNEI. The V and J ends lost 6 bases and 9 bases respectively, with 24 bases between them. This CDR3 contains 16 residues. CDR3 sequence (DNA): TGTGCCAGCAGCGAACAAAGTGTGAGTCTGGGGGGTGAGCAGTTCTTC. This translates into CASSEQSVSLGGEQFF.

The chain combines TRBV6-1 with TRBJ1-2; TRBD1 aligns across 7 bases. In germline, CDR1 is MNHNS, CDR2 SASEGT. The CDR3 has 15 amino acids. V was pared by 1 base and J by 3 bases, with 5 bases of the junction left unmatched. Written as DNA, the CDR3 is TGTGCCAGCAGTGAAGGGACAGGATTTTACTATGGCTACACCTTC. Amino acids: CASSEGTGFYYGYTF.

The chain uses TRBV6-1 and TRBJ2-4; TRBD2 matches 8 bases. CDR3 size: 17 residues. Germline loops: CDR1 MNHNS, CDR2 SASEGT. V lost 3 bases to trimming and J lost 2 bases; unmatched junction nucleotides: 9. The CDR3 DNA follows: TGTGCCAGCAGTGACGTCCGGGGGGGTGGAACCAAAAACATTCAGTACTTC. This codes for CASSDVRGGGTKNIQYF.

The chain couples TRBV19 to TRBJ2-3; D possibly corresponds to TRBD1 (6 bases). V was shortened by 6 bases and J by 2 bases, with 9 bases between the two germline ends. The germline V gene encodes CDR1 LNHDA and CDR2 SQIVND (reference sequence). The CDR3 contains 13 residues. The CDR3 is CASRTGITDTQYF. The CDR3 nucleotides are TGTGCCAGTAGAACAGGGATCACAGATACGCAGTATTTT. Drawing the rest from reference TRBV19 and TRBJ2-3, the complete variable domain is DGGITQSPKYLFRKEGQNVTLSCEQNLNHDAMYWYRQDPGQGLRLIYYSQIVNDFQKGDIAEGYSVSREKKESFPLTVTSAQKNPTAFYLCASRTGITDTQYFGPGTRLTVL.

The J gene is TRBJ2-7, the V gene TRBV6-1; 11 bases align to TRBD2. This CDR3 contains 15 residues. The ends lost 7 bases at V and 3 bases at J; junction bases unmatched: 8. Germline V gives CDR1 MNHNS, CDR2 SASEGT. CDR3 coding DNA: TGTGCCAGCACTACCGGGACTAGCGGAAACTACGAGCAGTACTTC. It codes for CASTTGTSGNYEQYF.

The V and J genes are TRBV10-3 and TRBJ1-3; D is unclear. The CDR3 is 13 residues long. Per germline, CDR1 ENHRY and CDR2 SYGVKD. Trimming took 8 bases from V and 5 from J, leaving 13 bases between them. CDR3 sequence: CAIGEISRNTIYF. The CDR3, as DNA: TGTGCCATCGGGGAGATTAGTCGAAACACCATATATTTT.